The TCR beta chain under discussion was sequenced for a study of metastatic and nonmetastatic thyroid tumors. Ten or more counts support this clone. TCRdb reanalyzed the PCR reads via MiXCR. The sample lists 30,000 to 35,000 clones, approximately 30% occurring once. Nobody among the patients had been given any treatment before thyroid surgery. This CDR3 has 14 residues. Germline V gene sequence: CDR1 LNHDA, CDR2 SQIVND (reference sequence). V dropped 8 bases and J dropped 3 bases, with 16 bases sitting between them. The chain couples TRBV19 to TRBJ1-2, with D possibly being TRBD1 (6 bases). This TCR derives from a female donor with papillary thyroid cancer or a benign thyroid nodule (not recorded which). Some clones in this sample may be carry-over from other donors' samples. The specimen was blood. The CDR3 here is CASVPGTFDYGYTF. CDR3 sequence (DNA): TGTGCCAGTGTACCCGGGACATTCGACTATGGCTACACCTTC.